This T cell receptor beta chain was sequenced during a study of shared clonotypes between healthy human individuals. Trimming took off 1 base at V and 2 bases at J, with 9 bases between the two ends. There are 14 residues in the CDR3. Per the germline V gene, CDR1 is SEHNR and CDR2 is FQNEAQ (reference sequence). Over several immunoSEQ plates, each subset's genomic DNA was distributed in even portions. The table came from immunoSEQ multiplex PCR; TCRdb's copy has only in-frame clones and leaves some out. Among over 400,000 clones listed, over 70% were seen once. Donors were healthy HIV-negative adults without recently reported acute infections or vaccinations. With unsorted samples, genomic DNA was obtained from 89 million or so PBMCs. This clone was found a few times.

Input material: PBMCs. The rearrangement uses TRBV7-9 and TRBJ2-7; D is ambiguous. The source is a middle-aged woman in good health. Some clones in this sample may be carry-over from other donors' samples. DNA for the CDR3: TGTGCCAGCAGCTTAGACGTCGTGCCCTACGAGCAGTACTTC. This codes for CASSLDVVPYEQYF.